The T cell receptor (beta chain) under discussion was sequenced for a study of blood T cell repertoires in COVID-19. The wider study: Acute-phase and convalescent COVID-19 samples originated in the United States, Italy and Spain. T cells, B-cell-depleted T cells, or PBMCs supplied cDNA or gDNA.

Per germline, CDR1 SGHTA and CDR2 FQGTGA. The CDR3 is 13 residues long. V was shortened by 3 bases and J by 3 bases, with 8 bases between the two germline ends. In the authors' methods: The authors estimated nucleated cell counts from reference gene primer amplification. The data were produced by immunoSEQ multiplex PCR, yet TCRdb's version contains in-frame clones alone and is incomplete. D and trimming come from the DNA, and the V and J calls and clone size come from that table. The sample consists of about 68,000 clones, 87% of them appearing once. This clone was recorded only once. Material: peripheral blood. The TCR originated in a man in his fifties or sixties with active COVID-19. V and J are TRBV7-3 and TRBJ2-5; perhaps TRBD2 as D (6 bases). The CDR3 protein is CASSFSGEETQYF. The CDR3 nucleotides read TGTGCCAGCAGCTTCTCGGGGGAAGAGACCCAGTACTTC. Supplemented by reference TRBV7-3 and TRBJ2-5, the full variable domain reads GAGVSQTPSNKVTEKGKYVELRCDPISGHTALYWYRQSLGQGPEFLIYFQGTGAADDSGLPNDRFFAVRPEGSVSTLKIQRTERGDSAVYLCASSFSGEETQYFGPGTRLLVL.